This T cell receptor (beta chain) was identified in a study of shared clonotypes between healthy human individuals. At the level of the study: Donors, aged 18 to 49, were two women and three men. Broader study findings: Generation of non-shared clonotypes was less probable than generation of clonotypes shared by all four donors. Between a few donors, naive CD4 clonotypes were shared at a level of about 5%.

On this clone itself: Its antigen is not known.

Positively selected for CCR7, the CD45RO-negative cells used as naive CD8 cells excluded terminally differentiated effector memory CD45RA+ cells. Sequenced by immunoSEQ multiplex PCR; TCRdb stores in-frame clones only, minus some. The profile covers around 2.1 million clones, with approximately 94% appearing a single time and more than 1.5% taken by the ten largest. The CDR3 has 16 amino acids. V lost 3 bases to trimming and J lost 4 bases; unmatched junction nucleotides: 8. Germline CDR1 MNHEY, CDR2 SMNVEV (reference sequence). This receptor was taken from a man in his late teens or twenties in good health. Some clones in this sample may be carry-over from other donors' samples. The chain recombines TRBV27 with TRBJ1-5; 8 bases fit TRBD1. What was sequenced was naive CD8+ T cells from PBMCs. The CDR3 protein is CASSLRRDRSNQPQHF. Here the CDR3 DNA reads TGTGCCAGCAGTTTGCGCCGGGACAGGAGTAATCAGCCCCAGCATTTT.